This T cell receptor (beta chain) appears in the sequencing data of a study of neoadjuvant anti-PD-1 for oral cavity cancer (dated by TCRdb to the early 2020s). Background on the whole study: Before undergoing curative-intent surgical resection, most patients got three to four biweekly nivolumab doses at 3 mg/kg. Patients with complete response, partial response or stable disease by RECIST 1.1 were defined as responders, whereas patients with progression were defined as non-responders. There were eleven to twelve patients in the parent correlative cohort, and the response rate was over 25%. For patients who did not progress, a fourth nivolumab dose was given around day 43, followed by definitive surgical resection on days 50-56. The paper's findings and limits, for the study overall: Only a few patients per response group were included in the TCR analyses, and the authors called for validation in larger cohorts. Within PBMCs, T cell clonality (Gini index) was significantly higher in non-responders than responders after neoadjuvant nivolumab. Higher pretreatment blood Treg/Th17 ratios correlated with both higher pretreatment blood TCRbeta clonality and lower post-treatment tumor TCRbeta clonality.

For deep sequencing of PBMC libraries, mostly 450 to 600 ng of input genomic DNA was used, and six replicates were run per sample. TCRbeta libraries were prepared with the immunoSEQ hsTCRbeta kit according to the manufacturer's instructions. An Illumina NovaSeq 6000 S4 flow cell was used to sequence the final libraries, which had first been combined to 3 nM. Per the original workflow: The immunoSEQ Analyzer handled quality control and preprocessing of the raw data. The analysis was restricted to productive rearrangements, with each unique CDR3 amino acid sequence defining a clonotype. Repertoire clonality was estimated as the Gini-Simpson index, computed with the R package tcR. Gini indices were compared with Student's t test, and associations with tumor size change were assessed by Pearson correlation. In its TCRdb copy, this immuneACCESS table keeps in-frame sequences only and misses some clones. Where compared with another copy, unresolved V genes explain less than half of these, and the others have no known cause. V and J calls and clone size are those listed in that table; D and trimming were worked out from the DNA. The sample records fewer than 40,000 clones, around nine tenths of which are singletons. The top ten constitute about 4% of the sample.

This clone is a singleton in its sample. The target of this receptor is not known. Per-base quality was not reported, and no clone a single base away is much larger than it. In the paper's terms, the time point label means: before neoadjuvant nivolumab. None of the patients had received prior systemic or radiation treatment, and all were newly diagnosed with stage II-IVA oral cavity squamous cell carcinoma. The cohort consisted of patients with HPV-negative, locally advanced oral cavity squamous cell carcinoma. Peripheral blood mononuclear cells were analyzed directly and were not maintained or expanded in culture. The samples were obtained from a longitudinal correlative study of a single-arm phase II trial testing neoadjuvant nivolumab in oral cavity squamous cell carcinoma. Subject-matched pre- and post-treatment PBMCs and tumors from three responders and three non-responders underwent genomic DNA-based TCRbeta sequencing. Peripheral blood mononuclear cells were collected before nivolumab treatment and were collected again after treatment, at the time of surgery. Genomic DNA was isolated from PBMCs using the Maxwell RSC DNA from Cells kit.

The junction carries 13 bases between V and J, which are trimmed by 1 base and 6 bases respectively. The CDR3 starts with the cysteine, ends with the phenylalanine, and has 15 residues. The sequence is cut down to CDR3 DNA, 45 bases in frame from base 1. Based on the germline V gene, the CDR1 and CDR2 sequences are SGHRS and YFSETQ. The rearrangement combines TRBV5-1 with TRBJ1-4; a weak D assignment points to TRBD1 (5 bases agree). Sequencing used PBMCs, obtained before nivolumab (anti-PD-1) treatment. The TCR originated in a person aged 40 to 85 with oral cavity squamous cell carcinoma. The DNA sequence follows: TGCGCCAGCAGCTTGAGGTTAGGGGCAGATGAAAAACTGTTTTTT. This encodes CASSLRLGADEKLFF.